The TCR beta chain described here comes from a study of Ad26.COV2.S vaccination and SARS-CoV-2 variants (dated by TCRdb to the early 2020s). Study-wide context: Donors in the vaccine arm were drawn from COV1001, a phase I-IIa trial of Ad26.COV2.S in healthy adults that was multicentre, randomized, double-blind and placebo-controlled. Ad26.COV2.S was given intramuscularly at 5x10^10 or 1x10^11 viral particles, as a single shot or as two shots 56 days apart. TCRbeta repertoire sequencing served as the tool for gauging how specific and how broad the SARS-CoV-2-reactive T cell receptors were following Ad26.COV2.S vaccination. The TCR-sequenced set comprised about 32 samples: some 20 Ad26.COV2.S vaccine recipients, 5 placebo recipients and 8 SARS-CoV-2 convalescent individuals. Participants in the trial were split at random into five groups of five each, receiving low-dose or high-dose Ad26.COV2.S once or twice, or else placebo on both occasions. Blinding of investigators to trial group allocation was maintained during experiments and outcome assessment.

Looking up the germline V gene yields CDR1 MDHEN and CDR2 SYDVKM. V sheds 2 bases and J sheds 1 base, leaving 9 bases between their ends. The CDR3 sequence holds 14 residues, the cysteine and phenylalanine included. Only the CDR3 portion is preserved as DNA: 42 bases, with reading frame beginning at the first base. The meaning of the sample's treatment or condition label: around 19 received Ad26.COV2.S at low or high dose, single or two shots; 5 received placebo; per-sample allocation not given. For vaccine and placebo recipients, the sequenced repertoires came from samples collected on day 63 after the first injection. Cohort 1b enrolled around 23 adults aged 18-55 years at a single site in Boston, USA, between 29 July and 7 August 2020. Ad26.COV2.S consisted of a replication-incompetent adenovirus type 26 vector by which a prefusion-stabilized SARS-CoV-2 spike protein from the original Wuhan strain was expressed.

The immunoSEQ Assay was the method used to sequence TCRbeta CDR3 regions. After extraction, genomic DNA underwent amplification by bias-controlled multiplex PCR, followed by high-throughput sequencing. The study's processing was this. To quantify the absolute abundance of every unique TCRbeta CDR3 region, sequences were collapsed and filtered. Usable DNA was measured by amplifying reference genes present in all nucleated cells, and TCRbeta template counts were normalized to that usable DNA to estimate T cell fraction. Repertoire TCRs were annotated as SARS-CoV-2-specific when V gene, CDR3 amino acid sequence and J gene were exactly matched to a known reactive TCR set. The reference SARS-CoV-2 TCR set came from MIRA and was filtered for enrichment in COVID-19-positive ImmuneCODE repertoires, removing public or cross-reactive TCRs. Drawing on the MIRA antigens, annotated TCRs were analysed further at the level of specific ORF or position within ORF. Depth was the summed frequency of annotated unique rearrangements, while breadth was defined as annotated unique rearrangements over total unique productive rearrangements. Two-sided Wilcoxon rank-sum tests were applied when comparing TCR breadth between groups. The source is immuneACCESS, and TCRdb retained only in-frame sequences with V and J called. Part of the clones is not carried over; for the studies checked, unresolved V genes explain less than half of this, and the remainder is unexplained. That table is the source of V, J and clone size, and D and trimming were worked out from the DNA. The sample includes 410,000 or so clones, with 75% to 95% observed a single time. More than 10% of the sample rests with the top ten.

Points on this clone: The specificity of this receptor is unknown. No base qualities exist here, and no much larger clone lies one base off it.

Points the paper makes about the study in general: The authors noted that total T cell responses may have been underestimated by the TCR breadth and depth analyses. The study was not powered for comparison of responses between vaccine doses or regimens. After vaccination, substantial breadth of spike-specific CD8+ and CD4+ T cell responses was reported. Non-spike TCR breadth was comparable between vaccine and placebo recipients, consistent with the vaccine containing only spike. Compared with placebo recipients, Ad26.COV2.S recipients showed higher spike-specific TCR breadth (P = 0.0014).

The source of this sequence is a person aged 18-65 years who received the Ad26.COV2.S COVID-19 vaccine or a placebo. Here the chain combines TRBV28 and TRBJ2-7; the D gene cannot be named for sure. The sequenced sample was peripheral blood, obtained in a trial of Ad26.COV2.S vaccine versus placebo. The base sequence is TGTGCCAGCAGTTTAGATCTTATATCCTACGAGCAGTACTTC. Its protein product is CASSLDLISYEQYF. Here the CDR3 is joined to the reference TRBV28 and TRBJ2-7 genes, and the full variable domain is: DVKVTQSSRYLVKRTGEKVFLECVQDMDHENMFWYRQDPGLGLRLIYFSYDVKMKEKGDIPEGYSVSREKKERFSLILESASTNQTSMYLCASSLDLISYEQYFGPGTRLTVT.